The sequence of this T cell receptor (beta chain) was determined in a study of graft-versus-host responses after intestinal transplantation. The CDR3 spans 13 residues. Germline V CDR1 and CDR2: MNHEY, SMNVEV (reference sequence). V was pared by 6 bases and J by 3 bases, with 12 bases between. The data were produced by immunoSEQ multiplex PCR, yet TCRdb's version contains in-frame clones alone and is incomplete. The data contain 65,000 to 85,000 clones, about nine tenths of them seen just once; the ten biggest clones take up 6.7%. The sequenced sample was bone marrow, obtained 700 to 850 days after intestinal transplantation. V usage is TRBV27 and J usage is TRBJ2-7, with no clear D. The receptor's source is a human patient who received an intestinal transplant, so some T cells may come from the graft donor. The CDR3 DNA reads as TGTGCCAGCAGACCGACTGGGGTCTACGAGCAGTACTTC. Encoded protein: CASRPTGVYEQYF.